What follows are 26 T cell receptor beta chains derived from one specimen sequenced in a study of blood T cell repertoires in COVID-19. The repertoire was sequenced with immunoSEQ multiplex PCR; TCRdb's copy has only in-frame clones and lacks some. In the table there are 180,000 or so clones, approximately 80% of which are singletons. The sequencing input was PBMCs or T cells enriched from blood (not recorded which). The receptors were sampled from a man aged 45-60 years who had recovered from COVID-19.

The chain links TRBV4-1 to TRBJ2-5; 12 bases align to TRBD2. This CDR3 has 16 residues. CDR1 and CDR2 from the germline V gene are MGHRA and YSYEKL. Losses at the gene ends were 2 bases for V and 3 bases for J; bases not matched to a gene: 4. CDR3 coding DNA: TGCGCCAGCAGCCAACAACTAGCGGGGGGTAAAGAGACCCAGTACTTC. It encodes CASSQQLAGGKETQYF.

This chain joins TRBV15 and TRBJ1-4; 7 nucleotides align to TRBD1. The ends lost 2 bases at V and 6 bases at J; junction bases unmatched: 12. Germline CDR1 is LNHNV and CDR2 is YYDKDF (reference sequence). The CDR3 contains 17 residues. The CDR3 is CATSRTPVGGLDEKLFF. The CDR3 region has the DNA TGTGCCACCAGCAGAACCCCCGTAGGGGGCCTTGATGAAAAACTGTTTTTT.

This chain uses TRBV19 with TRBJ2-2; 7 nucleotides line up with TRBD1. Germline values: CDR1 LNHDA, CDR2 SQIVND (reference sequence). The CDR3 is 14 amino acids. The junction had 6 bases not matched to a gene; V was cut back by 6 bases and J by 5 bases. CDR3 in amino acids: CASRTTTGTGELFF. CDR3 DNA: TGTGCCAGTAGAACCACGACAGGGACCGGGGAGCTGTTTTTT.

The chain couples TRBV7-2 to TRBJ1-2; tentative D call: TRBD1 (5 bases). The CDR3 covers 15 residues. The V end was cut by 1 base, the J end by 4 bases, with 13 bases between. From germline, CDR1 is SGHTA and CDR2 FQGNSA. The CDR3 nucleotides read TGTGCCAGCAGCTTAGACGCAGGGCAGACCTATGGCTACACCTTC. Encoded protein: CASSLDAGQTYGYTF.

The genes are TRBV3-1 (or the pseudogene TRBV3-2) and TRBJ2-5; tentatively, D is TRBD2 (7 bases). Germline V gene lookup returns CDR1 LGHDT and CDR2 YNNKEL (reference sequence). The V and J ends lost 0 bases and 12 bases respectively, with 26 bases between them. The CDR3 has 17 amino acids. The CDR3 DNA reads TGTGCCAGCAGCCAAGATTGGGTAATCGGGGGGCGCCCCCCTAAGTACTTC. It specifies CASSQDWVIGGRPPKYF.

The V and J genes are TRBV10-2 and TRBJ2-7; 9 bases fit TRBD1. The CDR3 spans 14 residues. Germline trimming cut 6 bases from V and 9 bases from J; bases unmatched to any gene: 12. Germline loops: CDR1 WSHSY, CDR2 SAAADI. The CDR3 nucleotides read TGCGCCAGCAGCCCTGGGACAGGGAGCCTTGTGCAGTACTTC. Its protein is CASSPGTGSLVQYF.

This clone showed up just once. The rearrangement joins TRBV7-2 to TRBJ1-1, with D hard to call. V gave up 3 bases and J gave up 0 bases, with 8 bases separating them. Looked up from germline, CDR1 is SGHTA and CDR2 is FQGNSA. The CDR3 totals 14 residues. The CDR3 loop is CASSFSNMNTEAFF. DNA of the CDR3: TGTGCCAGCAGCTTTTCCAACATGAACACTGAAGCTTTCTTT.

J is TRBJ2-1 and V is TRBV12-3 or TRBV12-4; 7 bases are shared with TRBD2. Germline trimming cut 6 bases from V and 6 bases from J; bases unmatched to any gene: 5. There are 13 residues in the CDR3. CDR3 sequence: CASSLGGVNEQFF. CDR3 nucleotides: TGTGCCAGCAGCCTGGGAGGGGTCAATGAGCAGTTCTTC.

The V and J genes are TRBV2 and TRBJ1-3, with D possibly matching TRBD1 (5 bases). Per the germline V gene, CDR1 is SNHLY and CDR2 is FYNNEI. V lost 8 bases to trimming and J lost 0 bases, with 17 bases between them. This CDR3 has 16 amino acids. CDR3 nucleotides: TGTGCCAGCCGGGGGAGGATTTTCAACTCTGGAAACACCATATATTTT. Its translation is CASRGRIFNSGNTIYF.

The chain employs TRBV5-5 and TRBJ2-5, with D perhaps TRBD2 (5 bases). Trimming took 9 bases from V and 0 from J, leaving 18 bases between them. The CDR3 is 15 amino acids. Germline CDR1 and CDR2: SGHKS and YYEKEE (reference sequence). CDR3 DNA sequence: TGTGCCACCAAAAAAGGACTCTCGTACCAAGAGACCCAGTACTTC. Encoded protein: CATKKGLSYQETQYF.

The gene calls are TRBV7-9 and TRBJ1-1; 7 bases are a match to TRBD1. The CDR3 sequence is 15 residues long. Germline V gene data show CDR1 as SEHNR and CDR2 as FQNEAQ (reference sequence). Trimming took 7 bases from V and 6 from J; bases not matched to a gene: 14. Here the CDR3 DNA reads TGTGCCAGCACCCCAGCCAGGACAGGAGGGTCTGAAGCTTTCTTT. It translates to CASTPARTGGSEAFF.

The V gene is TRBV7-9, the J gene TRBJ1-1; D is ambiguous. V lost 4 bases, J lost 2 bases, and 17 bases lay in between. Germline-derived CDR1 and CDR2 are SEHNR and FQNEAQ (reference sequence). The CDR3 extends over 16 amino acids. The CDR3 DNA follows: TGTGCCAGCAGCTCGCTAGAGGGTAAAGGAAACACTGAAGCTTTCTTT. Translating gives CASSSLEGKGNTEAFF.

V and J are TRBV7-9 and TRBJ1-4; D remains unclear. From germline, CDR1 is SEHNR and CDR2 FQNEAQ (reference sequence). This CDR3 is 15 amino acids long. Trimming removed 1 base from V and 5 bases from J, with 11 bases in between. CDR3 bases: TGTGCCAGCAGCTTAGGTTCACAGCCCAATGAAAAACTGTTTTTT. This translates into CASSLGSQPNEKLFF. Full variable domain (outside the CDR3, taken from reference TRBV7-9 and TRBJ1-4): DTGVSQNPRHKITKRGQNVTFRCDPISEHNRLYWYRQTLGQGPEFLTYFQNEAQLEKSRLLSDRFSAERPKGSFSTLEIQRTEQGDSAMYLCASSLGSQPNEKLFFGSGTQLSVL.

J is TRBJ2-7 and V is TRBV6-1; 11 nucleotides match TRBD1. CDR3 size: 15 residues. Trimming removed 2 bases from V and 5 bases from J; junction bases left unmatched: 5. CDR1 and CDR2 from the germline V gene are MNHNS and SASEGT. CDR3 in DNA: TGTGCCAGCAGTGAATGGGACAGGGGGGTCAACGAGCAGTACTTC. Amino acids: CASSEWDRGVNEQYF.

The genes are TRBV2 and TRBJ1-2, with TRBD1 matching 7 bases. The junction had 4 bases not matched to a gene; V was cut back by 0 bases and J by 6 bases. The CDR3 runs to 14 residues. Germline CDR1 is SNHLY and CDR2 is FYNNEI. The CDR3 DNA is TGTGCCAGCAGTGAAGCGACAGGGTTCGATGGCTACACCTTC. It specifies CASSEATGFDGYTF. Variable domain in full (rest from reference TRBV2 and TRBJ1-2): EPEVTQTPSHQVTQMGQEVILRCVPISNHLYFYWYRQILGQKVEFLVSFYNNEISEKSEIFDDQFSVERPDGSNFTLKIRSTKLEDSAMYFCASSEATGFDGYTFGSGTRLTVV.

V and J are TRBV9 and TRBJ2-2, with D tentatively TRBD1 (6 bases). V lost 0 bases and J 6 bases, leaving 12 bases between the germline ends. There are 15 residues in the CDR3. Germline assignment: CDR1 SGDLS and CDR2 YYNGEE. CDR3 DNA: TGTGCCAGCAGCGTAGGGACAGTCGGGGCCGGGGAGCTGTTTTTT. Translating gives CASSVGTVGAGELFF.

V is TRBV6-1 and J is TRBJ1-5; D uncertain. This CDR3 contains 13 residues. V lost 2 bases, J lost 5 bases, and 7 bases lay in between. Per the germline V gene, CDR1 is MNHNS and CDR2 is SASEGT. The CDR3 sequence: CASSERRDQPQHF. CDR3 in DNA: TGTGCCAGCAGTGAACGCCGGGATCAGCCCCAGCATTTT.

The chain combines TRBV11-2 with TRBJ1-3, with D perhaps matching TRBD1 (6 bases). Germline values: CDR1 SGHAT, CDR2 FQNNGV. The CDR3 loop spans 16 amino acids. V was clipped by 3 bases and J by 3 bases, with 15 bases between them. The chain's CDR3 is CASSFISAGDGNTIYF. For the CDR3, the DNA is TGTGCCAGCAGCTTTATTTCGGCAGGGGATGGAAACACCATATATTTT.

This chain uses TRBV6-1 with TRBJ1-4, with D hard to call. The germline V gene has CDR1 MNHNS and CDR2 SASEGT. The CDR3 consists of 16 residues. V was trimmed by 4 bases and J by 10 bases, leaving 22 bases between them. CDR3 nucleotides: TGTGCCAGCAGTGCCTTTTCTATCGCGGGTTTTGGAAAACTGTTTTTT. Translated: CASSAFSIAGFGKLFF.

About this clone: The identical CDR3 is also encoded by other nucleotide sequences in the sample. V usage is TRBV12-3 or TRBV12-4 and J usage is TRBJ1-2, with D possibly TRBD1 on 6 matching bases. This CDR3 contains 13 residues. V was trimmed by 3 bases and J by 3 bases, leaving 8 bases between them. The CDR3 reads CASSLDSYYGYTF. The CDR3 DNA reads TGTGCCAGCAGTTTGGACAGCTACTATGGCTACACCTTC.

V and J are TRBV10-2 and TRBJ1-1, with D uncertain. CDR1 is WSHSY and CDR2 is SAAADI in the germline V gene. Trimming pared 11 bases from V and 2 bases from J, leaving 15 bases between. This CDR3 spans 13 amino acids. CDR3 nucleotides: TGCGCCTCATCCGACAACTTAAACACTGAAGCTTTCTTT. Translating gives CASSDNLNTEAFF.

V is TRBV6-5 and J is TRBJ2-2; maybe TRBD2 (6 bases). V lost 9 bases and J lost 5, with 19 bases in between. The CDR3 totals 15 residues. Germline V lookup: CDR1 MNHEY, CDR2 SVGAGI. CDR3 sequence: CASRRDWGTTGELFF. The CDR3 DNA follows: TGTGCCAGTCGCCGGGACTGGGGAACTACCGGGGAGCTGTTTTTT.

The V call is TRBV5-1, the J call TRBJ2-1; D is possibly TRBD1 (6 bases). CDR3 size: 16 residues. V gave up 4 bases and J gave up 3 bases, with 17 bases separating them. Germline CDR1 SGHRS, CDR2 YFSETQ. CDR3 sequence: CASSRILQGGYNEQFF. The CDR3 DNA reads as TGCGCCAGCAGCCGAATATTACAAGGGGGCTACAATGAGCAGTTCTTC. Filled out from reference TRBV5-1 and TRBJ2-1, the complete variable domain reads KAGVTQTPRYLIKTRGQQVTLSCSPISGHRSVSWYQQTPGQGLQFLFEYFSETQRNKGNFPGRFSGRQFSNSRSEMNVSTLELGDSALYLCASSRILQGGYNEQFFGPGTRLTVL.

The gene calls are TRBV11-2 and TRBJ1-4; perhaps TRBD1 as D (6 bases). Deletions cut 2 bases from V and 3 bases from J, with 16 bases between. This CDR3 comprises 17 residues. CDR1 is SGHAT and CDR2 is FQNNGV in the germline V gene. The CDR3 sequence: CASSLRPQGVANEKLFF. In nucleotides, the CDR3 is TGTGCCAGCAGCTTAAGGCCACAGGGCGTAGCTAATGAAAAACTGTTTTTT.

V and J are TRBV9 and TRBJ1-3; no definite D call. Germline V gene data show CDR1 as SGDLS and CDR2 as YYNGEE. There are 16 residues in the CDR3. The V and J ends lost 0 bases and 0 bases respectively, with 10 bases between them. The CDR3 DNA is TGTGCCAGCAGCGTAGCTCCAGGCCGCTCTGGAAACACCATATATTTT. It translates to CASSVAPGRSGNTIYF.

This chain joins TRBV29-1 and TRBJ1-1; the match to TRBD1 covers 7 bases. The CDR3 contains 13 residues. From germline, CDR1 is SQVTM and CDR2 ANQGSEA. V lost 1 base, J lost 6 bases, and 5 bases stayed unmatched. In DNA, the CDR3 is TGCAGCGTTGAAGTACGGCAGGGGGCTGAAGCTTTCTTT. Translation: CSVEVRQGAEAFF.